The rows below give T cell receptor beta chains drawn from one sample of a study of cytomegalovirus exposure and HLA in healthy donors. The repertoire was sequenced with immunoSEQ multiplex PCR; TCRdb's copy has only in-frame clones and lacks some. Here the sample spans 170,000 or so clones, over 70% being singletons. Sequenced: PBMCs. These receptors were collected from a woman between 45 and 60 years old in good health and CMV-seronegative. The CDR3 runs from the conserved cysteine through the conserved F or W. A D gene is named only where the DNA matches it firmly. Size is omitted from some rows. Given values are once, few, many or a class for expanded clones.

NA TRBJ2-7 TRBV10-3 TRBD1 CAISNRGRTYEQYF
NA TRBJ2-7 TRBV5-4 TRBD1 CASSPSGTGAYEQYF
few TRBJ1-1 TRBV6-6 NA CASSYEGGREAFF
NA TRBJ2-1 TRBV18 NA CASSPPANNEQFF
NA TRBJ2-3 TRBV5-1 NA CASSLDGGYTDTQYF
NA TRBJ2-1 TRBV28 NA CASRTGLDEQFF
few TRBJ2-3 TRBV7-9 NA CASSVGRVTDTQYF
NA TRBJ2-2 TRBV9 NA CASSVSVQGSSGGELFF
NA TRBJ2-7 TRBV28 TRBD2 CASSFGGRVYEQYF
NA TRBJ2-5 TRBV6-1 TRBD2 CASGEGTETQYF
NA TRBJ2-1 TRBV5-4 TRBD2 CASSLSSGNEQFF
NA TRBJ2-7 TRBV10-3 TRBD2 CAISERESHEQYF
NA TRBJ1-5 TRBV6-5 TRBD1 CASSLGQGLRQPQHF
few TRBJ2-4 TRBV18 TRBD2 CASSPPAGKAKNIQYF
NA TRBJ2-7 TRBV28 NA CASLGRAYEQYF
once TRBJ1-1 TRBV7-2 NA CASSLGTFMNTEAFF
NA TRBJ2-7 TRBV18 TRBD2 CASSPPGRDGQYF
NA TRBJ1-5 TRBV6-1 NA CASSEGRGFQPQHF
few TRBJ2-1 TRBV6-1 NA CASRRGSNEQFF
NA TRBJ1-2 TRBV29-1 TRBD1 CSVPTGTGGGYTF
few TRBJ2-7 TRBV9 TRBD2 CASSVSGRANYEQYF
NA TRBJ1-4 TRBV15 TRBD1 CATTTDRGVEKLFF